This T cell receptor (beta chain) was captured in a study of PD-L1 blockade in urothelial cancer. The protocol was immunoSEQ multiplex PCR, while the TCRdb copy is restricted to in-frame clones and leaves out a portion. The table has tens of thousands of clones, 85% to 90% seen once; the top ten hold over 9%. After removal of 6 bases from V and 6 bases from J, the junction contained 10 bases not matched to a gene. The CDR3 consists of 14 residues. Germline V gene data show CDR1 as MNHEY and CDR2 as SVGAGI. The time point is: peripheral blood 6 weeks after treatment start. This specimen consisted of PBMCs, obtained around atezolizumab (anti-PD-L1) treatment. This chain uses TRBV6-5 with TRBJ2-7, with 8 nucleotides matching TRBD1. The clonotype comes from a man aged 55 to 70 with urothelial cancer. The CDR3 spells CASSLDRELGEQYF. Here the CDR3 DNA reads TGTGCCAGCAGCCTGGACAGGGAACTTGGCGAGCAGTACTTC.